This is a list of T cell receptor beta chains from one sample in a study of Graves' ophthalmopathy and Graves' hyperthyroidism. TCRdb reprocessed the multiplex PCR reads via MiXCR and lists one record per CDR3 protein. This table has 600,000 to 950,000 distinct CDR3 sequences, roughly 41% appearing once. Sequenced input: peripheral blood. Receptors were obtained from an adult man with Graves' ophthalmopathy. Both conserved end residues are part of each CDR3. Each record gives: J gene, clone size, V gene, CDR3 protein. The size entry is marked missing in some rows and otherwise reads once, few, many or a size class.

J: TRBJ1-1
size: -
V: TRBV7-9
CDR3: CASSLSLGQNTEAFF

J: TRBJ1-5
size: -
V: TRBV2
CDR3: CASSSQGNEQPQHF

J: TRBJ2-7
size: once
V: TRBV12-3/TRBV12-4
CDR3: CASRDEGQVGYEQYF

J: TRBJ2-5
size: -
V: TRBV9
CDR3: CASSATSGGFEETQYF

J: TRBJ2-7
size: -
V: TRBV27
CDR3: CASSWEELYEQYF

J: TRBJ1-2
size: -
V: TRBV7-9
CDR3: CASSPQAGYGYTF

J: TRBJ1-6
size: -
V: TRBV5-1
CDR3: CASRGAGTGGSPLHF

J: TRBJ2-5
size: many
V: TRBV20-1
CDR3: CSARGGEYQETQYF

J: TRBJ1-6
size: -
V: TRBV25-1
CDR3: CASFRKTNSPLHF

J: TRBJ1-6
size: -
V: TRBV25-1
CDR3: CASSNTNNSPLHF

J: TRBJ1-5
size: -
V: TRBV24-1
CDR3: CATGGQSNQPQHF

J: TRBJ2-3
size: -
V: TRBV15
CDR3: CATRAGGNADTQYF

J: TRBJ1-4
size: few
V: TRBV5-1
CDR3: CASSWQGGSEKLFF

J: TRBJ1-1
size: many
V: TRBV14
CDR3: CASSHTKGVTEAFF

J: TRBJ1-1
size: few
V: TRBV12-3/TRBV12-4
CDR3: CASSFFGENTEAFF

J: TRBJ1-2
size: once
V: TRBV15
CDR3: CATSGDRGYGYTF

J: TRBJ1-3
size: many
V: TRBV19
CDR3: CASRVSGRNGNTIYF

J: TRBJ2-2
size: many
V: TRBV10-3
CDR3: CAISLRPGSPGELFF

J: TRBJ1-4
size: -
V: TRBV6-5
CDR3: CASTKGGKGEKLFF

J: TRBJ1-6
size: many
V: TRBV12-3/TRBV12-4
CDR3: CASRWDSGQGSSPLHF

J: TRBJ2-5
size: -
V: TRBV29-1
CDR3: CSSGALKETQYF

J: TRBJ1-2
size: -
V: TRBV7-9
CDR3: CASSQELSGAGYGYTF